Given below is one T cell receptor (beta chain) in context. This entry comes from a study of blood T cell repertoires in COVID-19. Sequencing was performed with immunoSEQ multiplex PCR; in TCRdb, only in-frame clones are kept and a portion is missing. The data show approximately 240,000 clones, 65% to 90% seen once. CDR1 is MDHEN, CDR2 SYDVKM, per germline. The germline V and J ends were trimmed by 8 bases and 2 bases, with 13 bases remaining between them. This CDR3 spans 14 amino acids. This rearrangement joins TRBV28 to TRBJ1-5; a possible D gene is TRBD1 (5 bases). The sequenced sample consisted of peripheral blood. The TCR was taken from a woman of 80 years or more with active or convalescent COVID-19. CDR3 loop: CASHISGGNQPQHF. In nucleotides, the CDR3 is TGTGCCAGCCATATTTCGGGGGGCAATCAGCCCCAGCATTTT.